Listed here are 30 T cell receptor beta chains from one sample, sequenced in a study of cytomegalovirus exposure and HLA in healthy donors. Vbeta (60) and Jbeta (13) primers were used in the PCR. Data came from immunoSEQ multiplex PCR; TCRdb stores just in-frame clones and leaves some out. The sample carries around 190,000 clones, roughly 78% recorded once. Source material: PBMCs. These receptors all come from a woman in her forties in good health and CMV-seronegative.

The chain joins TRBV2 to TRBJ1-2; D remains ambiguous. From germline, CDR1 is SNHLY and CDR2 FYNNEI. The length of the CDR3 is 13 residues. V was pared by 3 bases and J by 8 bases, with 13 bases between. The CDR3 here is CASSDDWGVGYTF. The CDR3 nucleotides are TGTGCCAGCAGTGATGACTGGGGAGTCGGCTACACCTTC.

V usage is TRBV30 and J usage is TRBJ2-2, with 7 positions matching TRBD1. Per the germline V gene, CDR1 is GTSNPN and CDR2 is SVGIG (reference sequence). Trimming at V came to 3 bases and at J to 1 base, leaving 5 bases not matched to a gene. The CDR3 covers 15 residues. Written as DNA, the CDR3 is TGTGCCTGGAGATCCGGGACAGAGAACACCGGGGAGCTGTTTTTT. It is translated as CAWRSGTENTGELFF.

The genes are TRBV30 and TRBJ2-5, with D perhaps TRBD1 (5 bases). The CDR3 contains 12 residues. With 2 bases removed from V and 2 bases from J, the gap between germline ends came to 6 bases. The germline V gene encodes CDR1 GTSNPN and CDR2 SVGIG (reference sequence). CDR3 coding DNA: TGTGCCTGGAGTAGACAGCAAGAGACCCAGTACTTC. Translating gives CAWSRQQETQYF.

The V gene is TRBV7-9, the J gene TRBJ2-7; 9 bases are shared with TRBD1. The CDR3 is 15 residues long. Germline lookup yields CDR1 SEHNR and CDR2 FQNEAQ (reference sequence). V was pared by 5 bases and J by 6 bases, with 11 bases of the junction left unmatched. The CDR3 protein is CASSPLPDRGFEQYF. The DNA of the CDR3 is TGTGCCAGCAGCCCCCTGCCGGACAGGGGATTCGAGCAGTACTTC.

The genes are TRBV7-2 and TRBJ2-7, with a possible D match to TRBD2 (5 bases). This CDR3 contains 14 residues. Trimming pared 5 bases from V and 3 bases from J, leaving 14 bases between. The germline V gene encodes CDR1 SGHTA and CDR2 FQGNSA. The CDR3 DNA reads TGTGCCAGCAGCGGACTTAGTTTCGGCTACGAGCAGTACTTC. Translating gives CASSGLSFGYEQYF.

This clone has only one observation. The chain couples TRBV5-1 to TRBJ1-5; 8 bases line up with TRBD1. Germline trimming cut 0 bases from V and 6 bases from J; bases unmatched to any gene: 5. The CDR3 extends over 15 amino acids. CDR1 and CDR2 (germline): SGHRS, YFSETQ. CDR3 residues: CASSLGDRSGQPQHF. The CDR3 bases are TGCGCCAGCAGCTTGGGGGACAGGAGCGGTCAGCCCCAGCATTTT.

This rearrangement joins TRBV19 to TRBJ2-7, with D possibly TRBD1 on 5 matching bases. CDR1 and CDR2 from the germline V gene are LNHDA and SQIVND (reference sequence). The CDR3 is 14 amino acids. Trimming shortened V by 1 base and J by 2 bases, and 9 bases separated the two germline ends. The CDR3 sequence is CASSIGQGTYEQYF. CDR3 sequence (DNA): TGTGCCAGTAGTATAGGTCAGGGAACCTACGAGCAGTACTTC.

The V call is TRBV5-1, the J call TRBJ1-2; TRBD1 matches at 10 bases. Looked up from germline, CDR1 is SGHRS and CDR2 is YFSETQ. The CDR3 covers 15 residues. V dropped 4 bases and J dropped 5; count of bases not matched to a gene: 8. The CDR3 sequence: CASSPGTGAWYGYTF. DNA of the CDR3: TGCGCCAGCAGCCCTGGGACAGGGGCATGGTATGGCTACACCTTC.

This clone was detected once. Other DNA sequences from this sample encode an identical CDR3 as well. The chain links TRBV9 to TRBJ1-5; D unresolved. The germline CDR1 and CDR2 sequences are SGDLS and YYNGEE. With 0 bases removed from V and 0 bases from J, the gap between germline ends came to 4 bases. The length of the CDR3 is 14 residues. The CDR3 DNA reads TGTGCCAGCAGCGTAGGCTATAGCAATCAGCCCCAGCATTTT. Its protein product is CASSVGYSNQPQHF.

The table lists this clone with a few counts. J is TRBJ1-4 and V is TRBV14; the D gene is possibly TRBD1 (5 bases). The CDR3 is 15 residues long. Deletions cut 1 base from V and 0 bases from J, with 6 bases between. In germline, CDR1 is SGHDN, CDR2 FVKESK. The CDR3 reads CASSQAGATNEKLFF. Here the CDR3 DNA reads TGTGCCAGCAGCCAAGCGGGGGCAACTAATGAAAAACTGTTTTTT.

This clone was observed a handful of times. The chain recombines TRBV2 with TRBJ2-6, with TRBD1 matching over 7 bases. The CDR3 sequence is 15 residues long. Germline V lookup: CDR1 SNHLY, CDR2 FYNNEI. Trimming cost V 6 bases and J 2 bases; bases outside gene matches: 4. As DNA, the CDR3 is TGTGCCAGCAGCACACAGGGGACTGGGGCCAACGTCCTGACTTTC. It specifies CASSTQGTGANVLTF.

The V gene is TRBV29-1, the J gene TRBJ1-2; perhaps TRBD1 as D (6 bases). Germline V lookup: CDR1 SQVTM, CDR2 ANQGSEA. This CDR3 is built from 12 residues. V was pared by 4 bases and J by 7 bases, with 13 bases between. The CDR3 bases are TGCAGCGTTGTAGCGGGGGCGTGTGGCTACACCTTC. Protein sequence: CSVVAGACGYTF.

The gene calls are TRBV5-1 and TRBJ2-1; perhaps TRBD1 as D (5 bases). The CDR3 extends over 15 amino acids. The germline V gene encodes CDR1 SGHRS and CDR2 YFSETQ. V was clipped by 2 bases and J by 2 bases, with 11 bases between them. The DNA for the CDR3 is TGCGCCAGCAGCTTAAGACAGATGACCTACAATGAGCAGTTCTTC. This codes for CASSLRQMTYNEQFF.

This clone appeared many times. The chain carries TRBV5-4 and TRBJ2-4; D ambiguous. V lost 0 bases and J 0 bases, leaving 4 bases between the germline ends. In germline, CDR1 is SGHNT, CDR2 YYREEE (reference sequence). The CDR3 contains 14 residues. The CDR3 DNA follows: TGTGCCAGCAGCTTGGGAGGAGCCAAAAACATTCAGTACTTC. Amino acids: CASSLGGAKNIQYF. Full variable domain (remainder filled in from reference TRBV5-4 and TRBJ2-4): ETGVTQSPTHLIKTRGQQVTLRCSSQSGHNTVSWYQQALGQGPQFIFQYYREEENGRGNFPPRFSGLQFPNYSSELNVNALELDDSALYLCASSLGGAKNIQYFGAGTRLSVL.

The chain has TRBV13 and TRBJ2-7; D perhaps matches TRBD1 (6 bases). V lost 3 bases to trimming and J lost 5 bases, with 14 bases between them. The CDR3 runs to 14 residues. Germline values: CDR1 PRHDT, CDR2 FYEKMQ (reference sequence). This CDR3 reads CASSFGQTKDEQYF. CDR3 in DNA: TGTGCCAGCAGCTTCGGACAGACCAAAGACGAGCAGTACTTC.

This clone has just one count. The chain recombines TRBV6-5 with TRBJ1-3; D perhaps matches TRBD1 (6 bases). CDR3 length: 14 residues. V lost 5 bases and J 3 bases, leaving 11 bases between the germline ends. Germline V CDR1 and CDR2: MNHEY, SVGAGI. This CDR3 reads CASSLGGGGNTIYF. CDR3 sequence (DNA): TGTGCCAGCAGTCTAGGGGGGGGTGGAAACACCATATATTTT.

This clone was observed a single time. J is TRBJ2-7 and V is TRBV28; tentative D call: TRBD1 (6 bases). The V end was cut by 7 bases, the J end by 3 bases, with 13 bases between. Germline CDR1 and CDR2: MDHEN and SYDVKM. CDR3 size: 13 residues. CDR3 coding DNA: TGTGCCAGCACCAGACAGGACCTCTACGAGCAGTACTTC. Protein: CASTRQDLYEQYF.

This chain connects TRBV29-1 to TRBJ1-2; no reliable D call. Trimming took 4 bases from V and 7 from J, leaving 13 bases between them. The CDR3 covers 12 residues. The germline CDR1 and CDR2 sequences are SQVTM and ANQGSEA. The CDR3 here is CSVGESRSGYTF. CDR3 nucleotide sequence: TGCAGCGTTGGGGAGTCCCGTAGTGGCTACACCTTC.

J is TRBJ2-3 and V is TRBV30; D may be TRBD1 (5 bases). This CDR3 has 18 residues. Trimming stripped 2 bases from V and 2 bases from J, with 23 bases between. The germline V gene has CDR1 GTSNPN and CDR2 SVGIG (reference sequence). The CDR3 reads CAWSSGQGPRDLTDTQYF. The CDR3 coding sequence is TGTGCCTGGAGTTCTGGGCAGGGCCCCCGTGACCTCACAGATACGCAGTATTTT.

V gene TRBV6-4 combines with J gene TRBJ2-2; D perhaps matches TRBD1 (6 bases). This CDR3 is 14 amino acids long. Germline lookup yields CDR1 MRHNA and CDR2 SNTAGT. The V end was cut by 8 bases, the J end by 0 bases, with 10 bases between. DNA of the CDR3: TGTGCCAGCGGCCGGGACACGAACACCGGGGAGCTGTTTTTT. Its protein product is CASGRDTNTGELFF.

This rearrangement joins TRBV15 to TRBJ1-2; 7 bases fit TRBD1. The CDR3 length is 14 residues. Germline V gene lookup returns CDR1 LNHNV and CDR2 YYDKDF (reference sequence). After removal of 1 base from V and 1 base from J, the junction contained 0 bases not matched to a gene. The CDR3 loop is CATSRGDSNYGYTF. The CDR3 DNA reads TGTGCCACCAGCAGAGGGGACAGTAACTATGGCTACACCTTC.

The J gene is TRBJ1-5, the V gene TRBV13, with D perhaps matching TRBD1 (5 bases). The V and J ends lost 3 bases and 3 bases respectively, with 12 bases between them. Germline V gene lookup returns CDR1 PRHDT and CDR2 FYEKMQ (reference sequence). This CDR3 region has 15 residues. DNA of the CDR3: TGTGCCAGCAGCTTGAGACGGGGGAACAATCAGCCCCAGCATTTT. Its translation is CASSLRRGNNQPQHF.

This chain uses TRBV5-1 with TRBJ1-6; 8 bases match TRBD1. The CDR3 extends over 14 amino acids. After removal of 0 bases from V and 8 bases from J, the junction contained 1 base not matched to a gene. Germline V lookup: CDR1 SGHRS, CDR2 YFSETQ. The CDR3, as DNA: TGCGCCAGCAGCTTGGAGACAGGGGATTCACCCCTCCACTTT. Protein: CASSLETGDSPLHF.

This chain's CDR3 is CASSTQGRDGYTF. In DNA, the CDR3 is TGTGCCAGCAGCACACAGGGTAGAGATGGCTACACCTTC. The chain is built from TRBV6-1 and TRBJ1-2, with D tentatively TRBD1 (6 bases). CDR3 length: 13 amino acids. Per germline, CDR1 MNHNS and CDR2 SASEGT. V dropped 6 bases and J dropped 6 bases, with 14 bases sitting between them.

The rearrangement links TRBV6-4 to TRBJ1-6; tentatively, D is TRBD1 (6 bases). The V and J ends lost 5 bases and 10 bases respectively, with 12 bases between them. CDR3 length: 13 amino acids. Per germline, CDR1 MRHNA and CDR2 SNTAGT. The DNA of the CDR3 is TGTGCCAGCAGTAAAAGACAGGAGTCACCCCTCCACTTT. It is translated as CASSKRQESPLHF.

The chain is built from TRBV27 and TRBJ2-1, with 14 bases matching TRBD2. Trimming cost V 6 bases and J 7 bases; bases outside gene matches: 23. This CDR3 region has 21 residues. Germline-derived CDR1 and CDR2 are MNHEY and SMNVEV (reference sequence). This CDR3 reads CASRVPTLTSGRALVENEQFF. The CDR3 nucleotides read TGTGCCAGCAGAGTTCCCACCCTGACTAGCGGGAGGGCCCTGGTGGAAAATGAGCAGTTCTTC.

The chain has TRBV11-3 and TRBJ1-6, with TRBD1 as a possible D gene (5 bases). Germline CDR1 SGHNT, CDR2 YENEEA. With 0 bases removed from V and 10 bases from J, the gap between germline ends came to 19 bases. The CDR3 loop spans 17 amino acids. The CDR3 region is CASSLEPGYQVESPLHF. DNA of the CDR3: TGTGCCAGCAGCTTAGAACCAGGGTATCAGGTGGAATCACCCCTCCACTTT.

This clone appeared once. J is TRBJ2-3 and V is TRBV7-9, with D possibly being TRBD2 (6 bases). Trimming shortened V by 1 base and J by 6 bases, and 11 bases separated the two germline ends. Germline lookup yields CDR1 SEHNR and CDR2 FQNEAQ (reference sequence). The CDR3 is 14 residues long. In DNA form, the CDR3 reads TGTGCCAGCAGCTTAGAAGGCCTAGCGGATACGCAGTATTTT. Protein product: CASSLEGLADTQYF.

The V gene is TRBV19, the J gene TRBJ2-1; 7 bases agree with TRBD1. This CDR3 has 15 amino acids. V shed 4 bases, J shed 8 bases, and the junction held 11 bases outside the gene matches. Germline CDR1 LNHDA, CDR2 SQIVND (reference sequence). Here the CDR3 reads CASSTHGGQVDEQFF. CDR3 nucleotide sequence: TGTGCCAGTAGTACCCACGGCGGACAGGTCGATGAGCAGTTCTTC.

V and J are TRBV7-6 and TRBJ1-2; the D gene is possibly TRBD1 (6 bases). The V end was cut by 1 base, the J end by 1 base, with 10 bases between. Per germline, CDR1 SGHVS and CDR2 FNYEAQ. CDR3 size: 15 residues. In DNA, the CDR3 is TGTGCCAGCAGCTTAGGGCAGGGACATAACTATGGCTACACCTTC. Residues: CASSLGQGHNYGYTF. Based on the CDR3 plus reference TRBV7-6 and TRBJ1-2, the full variable domain is GAGVSQSPRYKVTKRGQDVALRCDPISGHVSLYWYRQALGQGPEFLTYFNYEAQQDKSGLPNDRFSAERPEGSISTLTIQRTEQRDSAMYRCASSLGQGHNYGYTFGSGTRLTVV.